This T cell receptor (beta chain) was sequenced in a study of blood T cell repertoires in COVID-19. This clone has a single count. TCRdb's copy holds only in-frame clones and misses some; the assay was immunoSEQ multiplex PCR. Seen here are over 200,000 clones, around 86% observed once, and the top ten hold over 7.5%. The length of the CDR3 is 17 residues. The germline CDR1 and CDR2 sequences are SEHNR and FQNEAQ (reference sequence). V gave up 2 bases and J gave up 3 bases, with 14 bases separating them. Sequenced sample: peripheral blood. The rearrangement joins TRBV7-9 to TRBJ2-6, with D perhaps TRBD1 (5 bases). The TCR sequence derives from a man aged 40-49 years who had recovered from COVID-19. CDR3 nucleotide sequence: TGTGCCAGCAGCTTACTTCCCCCAGGGCTTGGGGCCAACGTCCTGACTTTC. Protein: CASSLLPPGLGANVLTF. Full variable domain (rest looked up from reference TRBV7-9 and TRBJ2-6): DTGVSQNPRHKITKRGQNVTFRCDPISEHNRLYWYRQTLGQGPEFLTYFQNEAQLEKSRLLSDRFSAERPKGSFSTLEIQRTEQGDSAMYLCASSLLPPGLGANVLTFGAGSRLTVL.